These 21 T cell receptor beta chains were all obtained from the same sample, sequenced in a study of T cell responses to AZD1222 COVID-19 vaccine. Generated by immunoSEQ multiplex PCR, the TCRdb table keeps only in-frame clones and is missing some. The sample has approximately 17,000 clones, about 80% seen once. This sample comprised peripheral blood, obtained 28 days after the second AZD1222 dose. The receptors here all came from an adult who received the AZD1222 COVID-19 vaccine.

The rearrangement links TRBV6-2 or TRBV6-3 to TRBJ1-1, with D uncertain. Trimming took 3 bases from V and 6 from J, leaving 5 bases between them. The CDR3 runs to 11 residues. Germline CDR1 is MNHEY and CDR2 is SVGEGT. CDR3 DNA sequence: TGTGCCAGCAGTTATTTAGCTGAAGCTTTCTTT. Protein: CASSYLAEAFF.

The chain is built from TRBV27 and TRBJ1-1, with D possibly TRBD1 on 5 matching bases. V was shortened by 5 bases and J by 1 base, with 8 bases between the two germline ends. From germline, CDR1 is MNHEY and CDR2 SMNVEV (reference sequence). The CDR3 runs to 13 residues. CDR3 coding DNA: TGTGCCAGCAGTGGAGACAGGAACACTGAAGCTTTCTTT. As protein: CASSGDRNTEAFF.

J is TRBJ2-1 and V is TRBV18; D possibly uses TRBD1 or TRBD2 (5 bases each). The germline V and J ends were trimmed by 6 bases and 6 bases, with 12 bases remaining between them. Germline CDR1 KGHSH, CDR2 LQKENI. The CDR3 runs to 13 residues. CDR3: CASSLGTGNEQFF. The CDR3 DNA sequence: TGTGCCAGCTCCCTAGGGACCGGCAATGAGCAGTTCTTC.

The CDR3 here is CAWSFDSDSYNSPLHF. In DNA, the CDR3 is TGTGCCTGGAGTTTTGACAGCGACTCCTATAATTCACCCCTCCACTTT. The chain couples TRBV30 to TRBJ1-6; the D gene is possibly TRBD1 (5 bases). This CDR3 is built from 16 residues. V was cut by 2 bases and J by 0 bases, with 11 bases left in between. CDR1 is GTSNPN and CDR2 is SVGIG in the germline V gene (reference sequence).

The chain has TRBV4-1 and TRBJ2-3, with D unresolved. CDR3 size: 13 residues. With 1 base removed from V and 4 bases from J, the gap between germline ends came to 6 bases. Germline CDR1 MGHRA, CDR2 YSYEKL. CDR3 sequence reads: CASSQVFPDTQYF. The CDR3 region has the DNA TGCGCCAGCAGCCAAGTGTTCCCAGATACGCAGTATTTT.

The chain uses TRBV18 and TRBJ2-1; 9 nucleotides line up with TRBD1. The CDR3 totals 14 residues. Germline V gives CDR1 KGHSH, CDR2 LQKENI. V gave up 3 bases and J gave up 11 bases; unmatched junction bases: 8. In nucleotides, the CDR3 is TGTGCCAGCTCACCCCCGGGACAGGGTAATAAGCAGTTCTTC. Residues: CASSPPGQGNKQFF.

DNA of the CDR3: TGCGCCAGCAGCCCGGAGGGGGCAGGAGCCTACGAGCAGTACTTC. This sequence encodes CASSPEGAGAYEQYF. The gene calls are TRBV5-1 and TRBJ2-7, with D possibly matching TRBD1 (7 bases). Germline V gene sequence: CDR1 SGHRS, CDR2 YFSETQ. CDR3 length: 15 amino acids. The V and J ends lost 4 bases and 2 bases respectively, with 16 bases between them.

This chain joins TRBV7-8 and TRBJ1-1, with a tentative D call TRBD1 (5 bases). There are 16 residues in the CDR3. The V gene's germline CDR1 is SGHVS and CDR2 FQNEAQ. Trimming removed 2 bases at V and 0 bases at J, with 13 bases between. CDR3 region: CASSLQGRGVNTEAFF. The CDR3 DNA follows: TGTGCCAGCAGCTTACAGGGTCGGGGGGTGAACACTGAAGCTTTCTTT.

This clone was detected once. The V call is TRBV5-4, the J call TRBJ2-7; D uncertain. The V gene's germline CDR1 is SGHNT and CDR2 YYREEE (reference sequence). The CDR3 totals 11 residues. V was cut by 3 bases and J by 6 bases, with 7 bases left in between. CDR3 in amino acids: CASSSHVEQYF. DNA for the CDR3: TGTGCCAGCAGCTCCCATGTCGAGCAGTACTTC.

V and J are TRBV29-1 and TRBJ1-2; D uncertain. V was pared by 1 base and J by 5 bases, with 8 bases between. The CDR3 loop spans 12 amino acids. CDR1 is SQVTM, CDR2 ANQGSEA, per germline. The CDR3 region has the DNA TGCAGCGTTGAAGTAGACGTTTATGGCTACACCTTC. Its protein product is CSVEVDVYGYTF.

A few counts support this clone. The rearrangement uses TRBV4-3 and TRBJ2-1; D ambiguous. The germline gives CDR1 LGHNA, CDR2 YSLEER. V was cut by 3 bases and J by 9 bases, with 15 bases left in between. CDR3 length equals 14 residues. The CDR3 region is CASSHLTDGSEQFF. CDR3 nucleotides: TGCGCCAGCAGCCACTTGACTGATGGAAGTGAGCAGTTCTTC.

This chain joins TRBV18 and TRBJ2-7; D is unresolved. Looked up from germline, CDR1 is KGHSH and CDR2 is LQKENI. V gave up 3 bases and J gave up 0 bases, with 6 bases separating them. There are 13 residues in the CDR3. CDR3 sequence (DNA): TGTGCCAGCTCACCCGACACCTCCTACGAGCAGTACTTC. Its protein is CASSPDTSYEQYF. The whole variable domain, filled in from reference TRBV18 and TRBJ2-7, reads NAGVMQNPRHLVRRRGQEARLRCSPMKGHSHVYWYRQLPEEGLKFMVYLQKENIIDESGMPKERFSAEFPKEGPSILRIQQVVRGDSAAYFCASSPDTSYEQYFGPGTRLTVT.

The CDR3 reads CASFDGGRYEQYF. The CDR3 nucleotides read TGTGCCAGCTTTGACGGGGGGAGGTACGAGCAGTACTTC. The chain carries TRBV2 and TRBJ2-7; TRBD2 matches 7 bases. Per the germline V gene, CDR1 is SNHLY and CDR2 is FYNNEI. The CDR3 totals 13 residues. J gave up 4 bases and V 8 bases, and 8 bases lay outside the gene matches.

V and J are TRBV5-6 and TRBJ2-5; 8 bases line up with TRBD1. The CDR3 consists of 14 residues. The V and J ends lost 4 bases and 5 bases, in that order; junction bases with no gene match: 7. The germline gives CDR1 SGHDT, CDR2 YYEEEE. CDR3 residues: CASSPGQAEETQYF. The CDR3 coding sequence is TGTGCCAGCAGCCCGGGACAGGCCGAGGAGACCCAGTACTTC. The full variable domain, in which reference TRBV5-6 and TRBJ2-5 provide the parts outside the CDR3, is DAGVTQSPTHLIKTRGQQVTLRCSPKSGHDTVSWYQQALGQGPQFIFQYYEEEERQRGNFPDRFSGHQFPNYSSELNVNALLLGDSALYLCASSPGQAEETQYFGPGTRLLVL.

V gene TRBV27 combines with J gene TRBJ2-2, with D unclear. Trimming stripped 6 bases from V and 0 bases from J, with 8 bases between. Germline CDR1 and CDR2: MNHEY and SMNVEV (reference sequence). The CDR3 is made up of 14 amino acids. CDR3 protein: CASRRLPNTGELFF. The CDR3 coding sequence is TGTGCCAGCAGACGGCTCCCGAACACCGGGGAGCTGTTTTTT.

V gene TRBV24-1 combines with J gene TRBJ2-7, with D perhaps TRBD2 (7 bases). The germline CDR1 and CDR2 sequences are KGHDR and SFDVKD. The CDR3 length is 15 residues. Trimming pared 4 bases from V and 7 bases from J, leaving 19 bases between. Here the CDR3 reads CATSDPNGGLGEQYF. The DNA of the CDR3 is TGTGCCACCAGTGACCCGAACGGGGGGCTAGGGGAGCAGTACTTC.

This sequence joins TRBV7-9 and TRBJ2-7; 8 nucleotides agree with TRBD1. The germline V gene encodes CDR1 SEHNR and CDR2 FQNEAQ (reference sequence). The junction had 7 bases not matched to a gene; V was cut back by 5 bases and J by 4 bases. CDR3 length: 14 amino acids. CDR3 loop: CASSTDRAMYEQYF. CDR3 nucleotide sequence: TGTGCCAGCAGCACGGACAGGGCTATGTACGAGCAGTACTTC.

The chain is built from TRBV28 and TRBJ1-4, with a tentative D call TRBD1 (6 bases). Germline CDR1 and CDR2: MDHEN and SYDVKM. The CDR3 is made up of 13 amino acids. V was trimmed by 11 bases and J by 1 base, leaving 11 bases between them. The CDR3 region has the DNA TGTGCCTCAGGAGGGGGAACTAATGAAAAACTGTTTTTT. It codes for CASGGGTNEKLFF.

This clone was seen just once. The V and J genes are TRBV5-1 and TRBJ2-7; 10 bases are shared with TRBD1. CDR1 is SGHRS and CDR2 is YFSETQ in the germline V gene. The CDR3 is 16 residues long. The J segment lost 5 bases and the V segment lost 3 bases, leaving 11 bases of the junction unmatched. In nucleotides, the CDR3 is TGCGCCAGCAGCTCCTTGGGAGGGACAGGGGTTGACGAGCAGTACTTC. Translated, it gives CASSSLGGTGVDEQYF.

The chain joins TRBV5-1 to TRBJ1-1; the D gene is possibly TRBD1 (6 bases). CDR3 length equals 15 residues. The V end lost 4 bases, the J end lost 1 base, and 14 bases lay between the germline ends. The germline gives CDR1 SGHRS, CDR2 YFSETQ. The CDR3 sequence is CASSPDGGRNTEAFF. The CDR3 DNA sequence: TGCGCCAGCAGCCCCGACGGGGGGCGGAACACTGAAGCTTTCTTT.

There are a few counts of this clone. The chain is built from TRBV2 and TRBJ1-5, with 7 bases matching TRBD1. In germline, CDR1 is SNHLY, CDR2 FYNNEI. The CDR3 contains 16 residues. Losses at the gene ends were 2 bases for V and 2 bases for J; bases not matched to a gene: 6. CDR3 nucleotides: TGTGCCAGCAGTGAAAGGGGGCATTTGGGCAATCAGCCCCAGCATTTT. Amino acid sequence: CASSERGHLGNQPQHF.